This TCR beta chain comes out of a study of blood T cell repertoires in COVID-19 (dated by TCRdb to the early 2020s). Context from the whole study: Samples from collaborators originated in the United States, Italy and Spain and spanned both the acute and convalescent phases of COVID-19. The material from the prospective study consisted of cDNA or gDNA derived from T cells, B-cell-depleted T cells, or PBMCs. The dataset comprised deeply sampled blood TCRbeta repertoires from subjects exposed to, actively infected with, or recovered from COVID-19. The repertoires were made available in a free public database intended to serve as a resource for research on the immune response to SARS-CoV-2. Samples came from the ongoing ImmuneRACE study (first 160 participants) plus 1,254 subjects from 6 global collaborators. Sample metadata almost always included a de-identified subject ID, COVID-19 status, age in years and sex. Where HLA class I and class II types were available, the types were taken from metadata supplied by the sample provider, not from assay-based typing.

TCRbeta CDR3 regions were amplified from genomic DNA using the immunoSEQ Assay, a bias-controlled multiplex PCR. The authors' analysis ran thus. Within the assay, amplification of reference gene primers was used to estimate how many nucleated cells each sample contained. To quantify the absolute abundance of each unique TCRbeta CDR3 rearrangement, sequence reads were collapsed and filtered. For each sample, productive Simpson clonality was calculated by taking the square root of Simpson's diversity index across productive rearrangements. What TCRdb holds here is the immuneACCESS table cut down to in-frame rearrangements. Part of the clones is not present; checked against another copy, under half of the missing clones reflect an unresolved V gene, and the others are unexplained. The V and J calls and clone size come from that table; D and trimming were worked out from the DNA. Within this sample are roughly 150,000 clones, with over 75% of them counted one time only. Around 16% of the sample is taken by the ten largest.

Worth noting for this clone: No cognate antigen has been identified for it. Base qualities are not at hand, and no much larger clone is one base apart.

Collaborating institutions collected whole blood in K2EDTA tubes following their own protocols. For TCRbeta analysis, collaborators shipped samples as frozen whole blood, isolated PBMCs, or DNA extracted from either of those sample types. For CDR1 and CDR2, the germline V gene (reference sequence) lists SGHNT and YYREEE. Trimmed from V: 0 bases; trimmed from J: 0 bases; junction bases lacking a gene match: 2. There are 17 amino acids in the CDR3, from cysteine to phenylalanine inclusive. The read is trimmed to its CDR3 DNA, 51 bases read in frame from base 1. The full study reports these points: The quantity of clinical and demographic metadata differed by source and by participant and was supplied without curation.

Here the chain combines TRBV5-4 and TRBJ2-3; 12 nucleotides in the junction match TRBD2. The sample was peripheral blood. The origin of this receptor is a woman aged 40-49 years with acute or convalescent COVID-19. Read as DNA, the sequence is TGTGCCAGCAGCTTGGGACTAGCGGGGGCCAGCACAGATACGCAGTATTTT. Translated, this is CASSLGLAGASTDTQYF.